A single sample gave rise to the 26 T cell receptor beta chains below, sequenced in a study of CD8+ T cells in alopecia areata. Noted treatment: oral pan-JAK inhibitor, 5-10 mg twice daily. RNA was isolated and reverse transcribed to cDNA, the sequencing template. The repertoire was sequenced with immunoSEQ multiplex PCR; TCRdb's copy has only in-frame clones and lacks some. The sample yields fewer than 250,000 clones, 45% to 75% seen once. The specimen comprised CD4+ T cells sorted from blood, sampled at week 4, from a patient treated with tofacitinib. The receptors were sampled from a human donor with alopecia areata.

The chain employs TRBV7-8 and TRBJ1-5; 8 nucleotides agree with TRBD1. Trimming at V came to 5 bases and at J to 0 bases, leaving 9 bases not matched to a gene. The germline V gene encodes CDR1 SGHVS and CDR2 FQNEAQ. The CDR3 loop spans 17 amino acids. CDR3 nucleotides: TGTGCCAGCAGCCCCGATCGGACAGGGTATAGCAATCAGCCCCAGCATTTT. It is translated as CASSPDRTGYSNQPQHF.

This chain uses TRBV6-1 with TRBJ1-5; TRBD1 matches 9 bases. From germline, CDR1 is MNHNS and CDR2 SASEGT. The CDR3 loop spans 14 amino acids. The trim removed 8 bases at V and 5 bases at J, leaving 7 bases unmatched. In DNA form, the CDR3 reads TGTGCCAGCGGGGCGGGACAGGGTTATCAGCCCCAGCATTTT. Translation: CASGAGQGYQPQHF.

Turning to this clone: Germline is not matched at one junction end, which may reflect a read error. This chain links TRBV7-9 with TRBJ2-7, with TRBD2 as a possible D gene (6 bases). Germline CDR1 SEHNR, CDR2 FQNEAQ (reference sequence). This CDR3 spans 16 amino acids. CDR3 DNA sequence: TGTGCCAGCAGCCCTTTGATCAGCGGGTTTGCCTACGCGCAGTACTTC. It codes for CASSPLISGFAYAQYF.

This clone appeared a few times. The chain uses TRBV6-1 and TRBJ1-2; 8 bases are a match to TRBD1. Germline assignment: CDR1 MNHNS and CDR2 SASEGT. The V and J ends lost 8 bases and 4 bases, in that order; junction bases with no gene match: 9. This CDR3 is 14 amino acids long. The CDR3 region is CASSPDRALYGYTF. The CDR3 bases are TGTGCCAGCTCACCGGACAGGGCCCTCTATGGCTACACCTTC.

V usage is TRBV11-3 and J usage is TRBJ2-1; 7 positions match TRBD2. V dropped 5 bases and J dropped 12; count of bases not matched to a gene: 10. From germline, CDR1 is SGHNT and CDR2 YENEEA. CDR3 length: 13 amino acids. The CDR3 sequence is CASSALAESRQFF. In nucleotides, the CDR3 is TGTGCCAGCAGCGCCCTAGCGGAATCGAGGCAGTTCTTC.

The gene calls are TRBV30 and TRBJ2-5; D is possibly TRBD1 or TRBD2 (5 bases each). This CDR3 has 13 amino acids. Germline CDR1 GTSNPN, CDR2 SVGIG (reference sequence). V was shortened by 0 bases and J by 7 bases, with 12 bases between the two germline ends. CDR3 amino acids: CAWSVGDPGTQYF. Here the CDR3 DNA reads TGTGCCTGGAGTGTGGGGGACCCCGGGACCCAGTACTTC.

This chain joins TRBV7-2 and TRBJ2-5; the D is unclear. The germline V and J ends were trimmed by 5 bases and 1 base, with 14 bases remaining between them. Germline V CDR1 and CDR2: SGHTA, FQGNSA. The CDR3 sequence is 15 residues long. The CDR3 DNA sequence: TGTGCCAGCAGCCCCGGAAATATCGCCCAAGAGACCCAGTACTTC. Amino acids: CASSPGNIAQETQYF.

This chain's CDR3 is CSALTVEAFF. The CDR3, as DNA: TGCAGCGCTTTGACGGTTGAAGCTTTCTTT. This rearrangement joins TRBV29-1 to TRBJ1-1; D call uncertain. The CDR3 has 10 amino acids. Trimming shortened V by 7 bases and J by 7 bases, and 10 bases separated the two germline ends. Germline assignment: CDR1 SQVTM and CDR2 ANQGSEA.

The rearrangement links TRBV30 to TRBJ2-7; 8 bases map to TRBD1. The CDR3 totals 13 residues. The germline gives CDR1 GTSNPN, CDR2 SVGIG (reference sequence). The ends lost 3 bases at V and 6 bases at J; junction bases unmatched: 7. CDR3 DNA: TGTGCCTGGAGAGGACAGGGAAATGGCGAGCAGTACTTC. Translated, it gives CAWRGQGNGEQYF.

The chain carries TRBV6-1 and TRBJ2-4, with 8 bases lining up with TRBD1. Germline trimming cut 2 bases from V and 3 bases from J; bases unmatched to any gene: 9. This CDR3 contains 17 residues. Germline V gene lookup returns CDR1 MNHNS and CDR2 SASEGT. CDR3 nucleotide sequence: TGTGCCAGCAGTGAATGGGCAGGGGGCTTGAACAAAAACATTCAGTACTTC. Translation gives CASSEWAGGLNKNIQYF.

The chain carries TRBV28 and TRBJ1-4, with TRBD1 identical over 11 bases. The CDR3 totals 14 residues. The ends lost 5 bases at V and 8 bases at J; junction bases unmatched: 4. Germline CDR1 MDHEN, CDR2 SYDVKM. This CDR3 is CASSMDRGREKLFF. The CDR3, as DNA: TGTGCCAGCAGTATGGACAGGGGGCGGGAAAAACTGTTTTTT.

This CDR3 is CSVELLAGVDTQYF. DNA for the CDR3: TGCAGCGTTGAACTACTAGCGGGAGTAGATACGCAGTATTTT. This rearrangement joins TRBV29-1 to TRBJ2-3; 11 bases agree with TRBD2. Germline values: CDR1 SQVTM, CDR2 ANQGSEA. The junction had 3 bases not matched to a gene; V was cut back by 2 bases and J by 5 bases. The CDR3 length is 14 residues.

Details on this clone: In the same sample, other DNA sequences code for this CDR3. The V and J genes are TRBV20-1 and TRBJ1-2; D unresolved. Trimming removed 3 bases from V and 8 bases from J, with 7 bases in between. This CDR3 is built from 10 residues. Germline CDR1 and CDR2: DFQATT and SNEGSKA (reference sequence). DNA of the CDR3: TGCAGTGCTAGTGGCGGAGGCTACACCTTC. It is translated as CSASGGGYTF.

The chain uses TRBV9 and TRBJ2-6; D not certain. This CDR3 is 15 amino acids long. The germline V and J ends were trimmed by 3 bases and 0 bases, with 7 bases remaining between them. Germline values: CDR1 SGDLS, CDR2 YYNGEE. CDR3 protein: CASSDLGSGANVLTF. CDR3 nucleotides: TGTGCCAGCAGCGACCTCGGCTCTGGGGCCAACGTCCTGACTTTC.

The chain uses TRBV4-1 and TRBJ2-6; TRBD2 matches at 8 bases. CDR3 length: 18 amino acids. J was trimmed by 4 bases and V by 5 bases; bases with no gene match: 13. CDR1 and CDR2 (germline): MGHRA, YSYEKL. CDR3 bases: TGCGCCAGCAGCAGGACCGGGACTAGTACTCCCGGGGCCAACGTCCTGACTTTC. Its protein is CASSRTGTSTPGANVLTF.

This clone has more than one count but fewer than ten. This chain connects TRBV5-1 to TRBJ2-5; D possibly corresponds to TRBD2 (6 bases). V was shortened by 5 bases and J by 4 bases, with 9 bases between the two germline ends. Germline CDR1 is SGHRS and CDR2 is YFSETQ. There are 12 residues in the CDR3. The CDR3 nucleotides read TGCGCCAGCAGTCGGGAGTCAGAGACCCAGTACTTC. The encoded protein is CASSRESETQYF.

The gene calls are TRBV29-1 and TRBJ2-5, with TRBD2 as a possible D gene (5 bases). Trimming removed 5 bases from V and 5 bases from J, with 15 bases in between. The CDR3 spans 13 residues. CDR1 SQVTM and CDR2 ANQGSEA come from the germline V gene. DNA for the CDR3: TGCAGCGTTTCACGGGGTTTAGGGGAGACCCAGTACTTC. Its protein product is CSVSRGLGETQYF.

The chain uses TRBV7-2 and TRBJ2-2, with 9 positions matching TRBD2. Germline values: CDR1 SGHTA, CDR2 FQGNSA. This CDR3 contains 16 residues. V lost 5 bases to trimming and J lost 6 bases; unmatched junction nucleotides: 10. CDR3 sequence reads: CASSPRLAVVSGELFF. The CDR3 DNA follows: TGTGCCAGCAGCCCGAGACTAGCGGTAGTGTCCGGGGAGCTGTTTTTT.

The rearrangement joins TRBV2 to TRBJ2-4, with D uncertain. The germline V and J ends were trimmed by 4 bases and 0 bases, with 4 bases remaining between them. The CDR3 contains 13 residues. Germline values: CDR1 SNHLY, CDR2 FYNNEI. The CDR3 spells CASSVVAKNIQYF. As DNA, the CDR3 is TGTGCCAGCAGTGTTGTAGCCAAAAACATTCAGTACTTC.

The chain employs TRBV29-1 and TRBJ1-2; D gene unclear. The CDR3 spans 14 residues. Trimming left V 4 bases short and J 4 bases short, with 16 bases between. The germline V gene encodes CDR1 SQVTM and CDR2 ANQGSEA. CDR3 sequence (DNA): TGCAGCGTTGGTCGTCGGCAGGCCGTCTATGGCTACACCTTC. Translating it yields CSVGRRQAVYGYTF.

CDR3 nucleotide sequence: TGTGCCAGCAAGAGTCGGGAGACCCAGTACTTC. Its protein is CASKSRETQYF. The chain is built from TRBV6-1 and TRBJ2-5, with D unresolved. The CDR3 extends over 11 amino acids. V dropped 7 bases and J dropped 5 bases, with 8 bases sitting between them. Germline V gene data show CDR1 as MNHNS and CDR2 as SASEGT.

The chain combines TRBV25-1 with TRBJ2-5; no clear D. Germline CDR1 reads MGHDK; CDR2 reads SYGVNS. This CDR3 has 14 residues. V lost 0 bases and J lost 5, with 10 bases in between. The CDR3 coding sequence is TGTGCCAGCAGTGAATATGTCATTAGGGAGACCCAGTACTTC. Protein sequence: CASSEYVIRETQYF.

V usage is TRBV5-4 and J usage is TRBJ2-5; D may be TRBD1 or TRBD2 (6 bases each). V gave up 3 bases and J gave up 5 bases, with 14 bases separating them. The CDR3 runs to 14 residues. Germline V gene lookup returns CDR1 SGHNT and CDR2 YYREEE (reference sequence). CDR3 protein: CASSSPGGGETQYF. The CDR3 coding sequence is TGTGCCAGCAGCTCGCCCGGGGGCGGGGAGACCCAGTACTTC.

Concerning this clone itself: At the DNA level, this CDR3 is encoded by other sequences in the same sample as well. The V call is TRBV7-2, the J call TRBJ2-7, with unresolved D. Germline values: CDR1 SGHTA, CDR2 FQGNSA. This CDR3 region has 11 residues. With 3 bases removed from V and 0 bases from J, the gap between germline ends came to 0 bases. The CDR3 DNA sequence: TGTGCCAGCAGCTTCTCCTACGAGCAGTACTTC. Translating it yields CASSFSYEQYF.

The V and J genes are TRBV2 and TRBJ2-7, with 7 bases matching TRBD1. After removal of 6 bases from V and 6 bases from J, the junction contained 8 bases not matched to a gene. From germline, CDR1 is SNHLY and CDR2 FYNNEI. The CDR3 runs to 13 residues. Here the CDR3 DNA reads TGTGCCAGCAGAACGACAGGGTTTGGCGAGCAGTACTTC. Protein: CASRTTGFGEQYF.

The chain has TRBV5-4 and TRBJ2-6; 7 bases map to TRBD1. The CDR3 spans 16 residues. Trimming took 4 bases from V and 4 from J; bases not matched to a gene: 8. Germline V CDR1 and CDR2: SGHNT, YYREEE (reference sequence). CDR3 coding DNA: TGTGCCAGCAGCCCCGAGGGGGCGCAAGGGGCCAACGTCCTGACTTTC. This translates into CASSPEGAQGANVLTF. The whole variable domain, remainder taken from reference TRBV5-4 and TRBJ2-6, is ETGVTQSPTHLIKTRGQQVTLRCSSQSGHNTVSWYQQALGQGPQFIFQYYREEENGRGNFPPRFSGLQFPNYSSELNVNALELDDSALYLCASSPEGAQGANVLTFGAGSRLTVL.